These T cell receptor gamma chains were read from a single sample in a study of human gamma delta and Vdelta1 T cells. Their antigens are not known. TCRdb re-called the PCR reads using CATT. The sample includes 4,000 to 5,000 gamma-chain clones, roughly a third of them seen just once. The sequencing input was Vdelta1 gamma-delta T cells from blood grown in culture (DOT cells). Receptor source: a human donor in good health. Each CDR3 is given with its conserved first and last residue. Each record gives: J gene, CDR3 length, clone size, V gene, CDR3 protein, CDR3 DNA. A row's size may be missing; if present it is once, few, many or a size class.

>TRGJ1/TRGJ2|13|.|TRGV3
CATWDRLSYKKLF
TGTGCCACCTGGGACAGGCTTTCTTATAAGAAACTCTTT
>TRGJ1/TRGJ2|14|few|TRGV8
CATWPKANYYKKLF
TGTGCCACCTGGCCAAAGGCGAATTATTATAAGAAACTCTTT
>TRGJ1/TRGJ2|11|few|TRGV4
CATWDGHGKLF
TGTGCCACCTGGGACGGGCATGGGAAACTCTTT
>TRGJ1/TRGJ2|13|.|TRGV4
CATWDRKTYKKLF
TGTGCCACCTGGGATCGTAAAACTTATAAGAAACTCTTT
>TRGJP2|12|few|TRGV3
CATWDSPWIKTF
TGTGCCACCTGGGACAGTCCTTGGATCAAGACGTTT
>TRGJ1/TRGJ2|14|few|TRGV3
CATWDDGNYYKKLF
TGTGCCACCTGGGACGACGGGAATTATTATAAGAAACTCTTT
>TRGJ1/TRGJ2|15|medium-sized|TRGV5
CATWDRPVVNYKKLF
TGTGCCACCTGGGACAGGCCGGTCGTGAATTATAAGAAACTCTTT
>TRGJ1/TRGJ2|15|few|TRGV4
CATWDPWGPIYKKLF
TGTGCCACCTGGGATCCCTGGGGCCCCATTTATAAGAAACTCTTT
>TRGJ1/TRGJ2|13|.|TRGV9
CALWEGGNYKKLF
TGTGCCTTGTGGGAGGGGGGGAATTATAAGAAACTCTTT
>TRGJP2|15|once|TRGV2
CATWDGQGSDWIKTF
TGTGCCACCTGGGACGGGCAGGGTAGTGATTGGATCAAGACGTTT
>TRGJ1/TRGJ2|15|few|TRGV3
CATWDRPPNYYKKLF
TGTGCCACCTGGGACAGGCCTCCGAATTATTATAAGAAACTCTTT
>TRGJ1/TRGJ2|13|.|TRGV4
CATWPLSHYKKLF
TGTGCCACCTGGCCCCTGTCGCATTATAAGAAACTCTTT
>TRGJ1/TRGJ2|12|.|TRGV8
CATWDPDYKKLF
TGTGCCACCTGGGATCCGGATTATAAGAAACTCTTT
>TRGJ1/TRGJ2|9|few|TRGV9
CALWEEKLF
TGTGCCTTGTGGGAAGAGAAACTCTTT
>TRGJ1/TRGJ2|13|.|TRGV4
CATWDRRKYKKLF
TGTGCCACCTGGGATAGAAGGAAATATAAGAAACTCTTT
>TRGJP2|15|few|TRGV2
CATWDLNGSDWIKTF
TGTGCCACCTGGGATCTAAACGGTAGTGATTGGATCAAGACGTTT
>TRGJP2|12|large|TRGV4
CATWDVGWIKTF
TGTGCCACCTGGGATGTGGGTTGGATCAAGACGTTT
>TRGJ1/TRGJ2|15|.|TRGV4
CATWDETPNYYKKLF
TGTGCCACCTGGGATGAGACCCCAAATTATTATAAGAAACTCTTT
>TRGJ1/TRGJ2|13|few|TRGV4
CATWDETYYKKLF
TGTGCCACCTGGGATGAAACTTATTATAAGAAACTCTTT
>TRGJ1/TRGJ2|14|few|TRGV9
CALWEAPDYYKKLF
TGTGCCTTGTGGGAGGCCCCGGATTATTATAAGAAACTCTTT
>TRGJ1/TRGJ2|13|.|TRGV2
CATWDGRCYKKLF
TGTGCCACCTGGGACGGGCGGTGTTATAAGAAACTCTTT
>TRGJ1/TRGJ2|12|medium-sized|TRGV4
CATWGDYYKKLF
TGTGCCACCTGGGGAGATTATTATAAGAAACTCTTT
>TRGJ1/TRGJ2|12|.|TRGV9
CALWEVHRGKLF
TGTGCCTTGTGGGAGGTGCATAGGGGGAAACTCTTT
>TRGJ1/TRGJ2|12|.|TRGV8
CATWGPYYKKLF
TGTGCCACCTGGGGCCCATATTATAAGAAACTCTTT
>TRGJ1/TRGJ2|15|.|TRGV3
CATWDRLGNYYKKLF
TGTGCCACCTGGGACAGGCTCGGGAATTATTATAAGAAACTCTTT
>TRGJP2|17|.|TRGV8
CATWDRDEVSSDWIKTF
TGTGCCACCTGGGATAGGGACGAGGTGAGTAGTGATTGGATCAAGACGTTT
>TRGJ1/TRGJ2|10|.|TRGV5P
CATHYGEKLF
TGTGCCACCCACTACGGGGAGAAACTCTTT
>TRGJ1/TRGJ2|13|.|TRGV2
CATWDGPRYKKLF
TGTGCCACCTGGGACGGGCCCCGGTATAAGAAACTCTTT
>TRGJ1/TRGJ2|13|.|TRGV3
CATWDCLYYKKLF
TGTGCCACCTGGGACTGTCTTTATTATAAGAAACTCTTT
>TRGJP2|12|.|TRGV2
CATWDGDWIKTF
TGTGCCACCTGGGACGGAGATTGGATCAAGACGTTT